The 29 T cell receptor beta chains below all came from one sample that was sequenced in a study of cytomegalovirus exposure and HLA in healthy donors. The PCR used 60 Vbeta and 13 Jbeta primers. Data came from immunoSEQ multiplex PCR; TCRdb stores just in-frame clones and leaves some out. The profile shows 55,000 to 70,000 clones, approximately 80% of them singletons. Sequencing input: PBMCs. The source of these receptors is a male donor in good health and CMV-seronegative.

The V call is TRBV4-1, the J call TRBJ1-1, with a weak D call TRBD1 (6 bases). The CDR3 is 12 amino acids. With 3 bases removed from V and 8 bases from J, the gap between germline ends came to 10 bases. Germline loops: CDR1 MGHRA, CDR2 YSYEKL. The CDR3 bases are TGCGCCAGCAGCCAGACAGGTAGGGAAGCTTTCTTT. Protein sequence: CASSQTGREAFF.

V usage is TRBV9 and J usage is TRBJ2-3; 7 bases fit TRBD1. The V gene end was trimmed by 2 bases and the J gene end by 6 bases; junction bases not matched to a gene: 9. The CDR3 spans 15 residues. Germline CDR1 reads SGDLS; CDR2 reads YYNGEE. The CDR3 nucleotides are TGTGCCAGCAGCGTCCGGACAGGTTCAGGGGATACGCAGTATTTT. This encodes CASSVRTGSGDTQYF. The whole variable domain, remainder taken from reference TRBV9 and TRBJ2-3, is DSGVTQTPKHLITATGQRVTLRCSPRSGDLSVYWYQQSLDQGLQFLIQYYNGEERAKGNILERFSAQQFPDLHSELNLSSLELGDSALYFCASSVRTGSGDTQYFGPGTRLTVL.

The CDR3 coding sequence is TGCGCCAGCAGCCTTTGGCAAGTCTCTGGGGCCAACGTCCTGACTTTC. Protein product: CASSLWQVSGANVLTF. The chain links TRBV5-1 to TRBJ2-6, with D uncertain. The germline V gene encodes CDR1 SGHRS and CDR2 YFSETQ. The CDR3 consists of 16 residues. The V and J ends lost 4 bases and 0 bases respectively, with 11 bases between them.

CDR3 in DNA: TGTGCCAGCAGTGTTGACAGACCCAATCAGCCCCAGCATTTT. Its translation is CASSVDRPNQPQHF. The V and J genes are TRBV6-6 and TRBJ1-5, with TRBD1 as a possible D gene (5 bases). From germline, CDR1 is MNHNY and CDR2 SVGAGI (reference sequence). Trimming shortened V by 5 bases and J by 3 bases, and 11 bases separated the two germline ends. The CDR3 consists of 14 residues.

The chain recombines TRBV5-1 with TRBJ2-1; D possibly corresponds to TRBD1 (7 bases). In germline, CDR1 is SGHRS, CDR2 YFSETQ. This CDR3 has 13 residues. Trimming left V 0 bases short and J 7 bases short, with 8 bases between. This CDR3 reads CASSLAGGNEQFF. Written as DNA, the CDR3 is TGCGCCAGCAGCTTGGCAGGGGGGAATGAGCAGTTCTTC.

The rearrangement links TRBV5-6 to TRBJ2-7; perhaps TRBD1 as D (5 bases). In germline, CDR1 is SGHDT, CDR2 YYEEEE. The ends were cut back, 2 bases at V and 8 bases at J, with 17 bases in the middle. The CDR3 consists of 14 residues. CDR3 sequence: CASSFLVGAHQQYF. CDR3 sequence (DNA): TGTGCCAGCAGCTTTCTTGTAGGGGCGCACCAGCAGTACTTC.

The V gene is TRBV18, the J gene TRBJ1-2; no definite D call. Trimming took off 3 bases at V and 5 bases at J, with 13 bases between the two ends. CDR3 size: 14 residues. Germline values: CDR1 KGHSH, CDR2 LQKENI. The CDR3 DNA reads TGTGCCAGCTCACCTGTCGGACTGTGGTATGGCTACACCTTC. Amino acid sequence: CASSPVGLWYGYTF.

V usage is TRBV5-1 and J usage is TRBJ2-1; no definite D call. V lost 1 base to trimming and J lost 5 bases, with 10 bases between them. The germline gives CDR1 SGHRS, CDR2 YFSETQ. The CDR3 contains 14 residues. CDR3 sequence: CASSLSRVNNEQFF. In DNA, the CDR3 is TGCGCCAGCAGCTTGAGCCGGGTCAACAATGAGCAGTTCTTC.

The rearrangement links TRBV30 to TRBJ1-3; D is perhaps TRBD1 (5 bases). This CDR3 comprises 13 residues. Per the germline V gene, CDR1 is GTSNPN and CDR2 is SVGIG (reference sequence). Trimming pared 4 bases from V and 3 bases from J, leaving 10 bases between. The CDR3 here is CAWNLQGGNTIYF. In DNA form, the CDR3 reads TGTGCCTGGAATCTTCAGGGTGGAAACACCATATATTTT.

The chain has TRBV27 and TRBJ1-1, with 9 nucleotides matching TRBD1. The germline CDR1 and CDR2 sequences are MNHEY and SMNVEV (reference sequence). This CDR3 spans 14 amino acids. V lost 5 bases and J lost 5; bases outside the gene matches: 6. Here the CDR3 reads CASSPRQGGTEAFF. CDR3 coding DNA: TGTGCCAGCAGTCCCAGACAGGGGGGGACTGAAGCTTTCTTT.

J is TRBJ2-3 and V is TRBV4-2; D is perhaps TRBD1 (5 bases). Trimming removed 1 base at V and 4 bases at J, with 15 bases between. The germline V gene has CDR1 LGHNA and CDR2 YNFKEQ. The CDR3 has 16 amino acids. In DNA, the CDR3 is TGTGCCAGCAGCCAAGGTTTCAGGGCAGGGCCAGATACGCAGTATTTT. Encoded protein: CASSQGFRAGPDTQYF.

The chain carries TRBV14 and TRBJ1-1; D is ambiguous. The CDR3 is made up of 15 amino acids. Germline CDR1 reads SGHDN; CDR2 reads FVKESK. Trimming took off 1 base at V and 10 bases at J, with 19 bases between the two ends. CDR3 sequence (DNA): TGTGCCAGCAGCCAAGTTCAGTTCCCTGCCGGAGGAGCTTTCTTT. Its protein is CASSQVQFPAGGAFF.

Note on this clone: The sample carries other DNA sequences with the same CDR3. The chain is built from TRBV11-1 and TRBJ2-1; 10 nucleotides align to TRBD1. The CDR3 runs 15 residues. V shed 2 bases, J shed 7 bases, and the junction held 5 bases outside the gene matches. The germline gives CDR1 SGHAT, CDR2 FQDESV (reference sequence). The CDR3 is CASSLRQGAWNEQFF. DNA for the CDR3: TGTGCCAGCAGCTTAAGACAGGGGGCATGGAATGAGCAGTTCTTC.

CDR3 in amino acids: CATSSVATGNYGYTF. CDR3 in DNA: TGTGCCACAAGCTCGGTTGCCACGGGGAACTATGGCTACACCTTC. This sequence joins TRBV15 and TRBJ1-2; no clear D. From germline, CDR1 is LNHNV and CDR2 YYDKDF (reference sequence). The CDR3 extends over 15 amino acids. Trimming took off 9 bases at V and 2 bases at J, with 19 bases between the two ends.

The V gene is TRBV6-4, the J gene TRBJ1-6; D might be TRBD1 (5 bases). The CDR3 has 15 amino acids. Trimming shortened V by 3 bases and J by 4 bases, and 10 bases separated the two germline ends. The V gene's germline CDR1 is MRHNA and CDR2 SNTAGT. The CDR3: CASSEPGRYNSPLHF. The CDR3 nucleotides read TGTGCCAGCAGTGAACCAGGGCGTTATAATTCACCCCTCCACTTT.

On this clone: The junction departs from the called germline gene at one end, perhaps through a read error. The CDR3 DNA is TGTGCTAGCAGCTTAGGGACAGGGGCCGGGGAGACCCAGTACTTC. This sequence encodes CASSLGTGAGETQYF. The chain has TRBV7-7 and TRBJ2-5, with 10 bases fitting TRBD1. The length of the CDR3 is 15 residues. Germline V gene lookup returns CDR1 SSHAT and CDR2 FNYEAQ (reference sequence). The whole variable domain, remainder taken from reference TRBV7-7 and TRBJ2-5, is GAGVSQSPRYKVTKRGQDVTLRCDPISSHATLYWYQQALGQGPEFLTYFNYEAQPDKSGLPSDRFSAERPEGSISTLTIQRTEQRDSAMYRCASSLGTGAGETQYFGPGTRLLVL.

The chain joins TRBV7-2 to TRBJ2-3; TRBD2 matches 9 bases. CDR1 SGHTA and CDR2 FQGNSA come from the germline V gene. This CDR3 has 16 residues. After removal of 2 bases from V and 1 base from J, the junction contained 4 bases not matched to a gene. In nucleotides, the CDR3 is TGTGCCAGCAGCTTAACTAGCGGGCCGGGCACAGATACGCAGTATTTT. This encodes CASSLTSGPGTDTQYF.

The chain is built from TRBV7-9 and TRBJ1-2, with D unresolved. CDR3 length: 18 residues. From germline, CDR1 is SEHNR and CDR2 FQNEAQ (reference sequence). V lost 1 base, J lost 3 bases, and 21 bases lay in between. The CDR3 spells CASSLDLSSLARDYGYTF. The DNA of the CDR3 is TGTGCCAGCAGCTTAGACTTAAGTTCTCTAGCAAGGGACTATGGCTACACCTTC. Full variable domain (rest looked up from reference TRBV7-9 and TRBJ1-2): DTGVSQNPRHKITKRGQNVTFRCDPISEHNRLYWYRQTLGQGPEFLTYFQNEAQLEKSRLLSDRFSAERPKGSFSTLEIQRTEQGDSAMYLCASSLDLSSLARDYGYTFGSGTRLTVV.

The gene calls are TRBV6-7 and TRBJ1-1; weak D call: TRBD1 (5 bases). TRBV6-7 falls under the ORF class, with uncertain function. Trimming stripped 4 bases from V and 0 bases from J, with 15 bases between. This CDR3 spans 16 amino acids. This CDR3 reads CASSSTAGSMNTEAFF. DNA of the CDR3: TGTGCCAGCAGTTCCACCGCAGGGTCCATGAACACTGAAGCTTTCTTT.

The rearrangement uses TRBV7-9 and TRBJ1-4; 10 bases align to TRBD1. Losses at the gene ends were 5 bases for V and 7 bases for J; bases not matched to a gene: 4. CDR1 and CDR2 from the germline V gene are SEHNR and FQNEAQ (reference sequence). This CDR3 has 14 amino acids. The CDR3 DNA follows: TGTGCCAGCAGCCGTGGACAGGGGGTTGAAAAACTGTTTTTT. It encodes CASSRGQGVEKLFF. The variable domain in full, completed from reference TRBV7-9 and TRBJ1-4, reads DTGVSQNPRHKITKRGQNVTFRCDPISEHNRLYWYRQTLGQGPEFLTYFQNEAQLEKSRLLSDRFSAERPKGSFSTLEIQRTEQGDSAMYLCASSRGQGVEKLFFGSGTQLSVL.

This clone was recorded only once. The rearrangement links TRBV5-1 to TRBJ2-5; a weak D match, TRBD1 (6 bases). Per the germline V gene, CDR1 is SGHRS and CDR2 is YFSETQ. The CDR3 is made up of 15 amino acids. V was shortened by 4 bases and J by 1 base, with 14 bases between the two germline ends. The CDR3 region is CASSHRVRAQETQYF. The CDR3 DNA sequence: TGCGCCAGCAGCCACAGGGTAAGGGCCCAAGAGACCCAGTACTTC.

CDR3 amino acids: CASSSQGGHTYEQYF. CDR3 bases: TGTGCCAGTAGTTCCCAAGGGGGACATACCTACGAGCAGTACTTC. The chain links TRBV19 to TRBJ2-7, with a weak D call TRBD1 (6 bases). The CDR3 extends over 15 amino acids. V was shortened by 5 bases and J by 2 bases, with 16 bases between the two germline ends. Per germline, CDR1 LNHDA and CDR2 SQIVND (reference sequence). The full variable domain, completed using reference TRBV19 and TRBJ2-7, is DGGITQSPKYLFRKEGQNVTLSCEQNLNHDAMYWYRQDPGQGLRLIYYSQIVNDFQKGDIAEGYSVSREKKESFPLTVTSAQKNPTAFYLCASSSQGGHTYEQYFGPGTRLTVT.

The V call is TRBV6-5, the J call TRBJ1-2, with D perhaps TRBD1 (5 bases). Germline V gene lookup returns CDR1 MNHEY and CDR2 SVGAGI. This CDR3 spans 14 amino acids. Deletions cut 2 bases from V and 6 bases from J, with 13 bases between. The CDR3 loop reads CASSYGGRGNGYTF. The CDR3 DNA follows: TGTGCCAGCAGTTACGGTGGTCGGGGGAATGGCTACACCTTC.

V usage is TRBV18 and J usage is TRBJ2-3; 11 nucleotides line up with TRBD1. Looked up from germline, CDR1 is KGHSH and CDR2 is LQKENI. V lost 3 bases to trimming and J lost 3 bases; unmatched junction nucleotides: 8. The CDR3 is made up of 17 amino acids. The CDR3 spells CASSPSGTGGGTDTQYF. CDR3 nucleotides: TGTGCCAGCTCACCTTCCGGGACAGGGGGTGGAACAGATACGCAGTATTTT.

This clone was observed a single time. The chain uses TRBV9 and TRBJ1-6; no clear D gene. V was shortened by 4 bases and J by 4 bases, with 9 bases between the two germline ends. Germline-derived CDR1 and CDR2 are SGDLS and YYNGEE. CDR3 length: 14 amino acids. The CDR3 sequence is CASSQGLYNSPLHF. CDR3 bases: TGTGCCAGCAGCCAAGGACTTTATAATTCACCCCTCCACTTT. Complete variable domain (other parts from reference TRBV9 and TRBJ1-6): DSGVTQTPKHLITATGQRVTLRCSPRSGDLSVYWYQQSLDQGLQFLIQYYNGEERAKGNILERFSAQQFPDLHSELNLSSLELGDSALYFCASSQGLYNSPLHFGNGTRLTVT.

The genes are TRBV4-1 and TRBJ2-7, with a tentative D call TRBD1 (6 bases). With 2 bases removed from V and 1 base from J, the gap between germline ends came to 12 bases. CDR1 is MGHRA and CDR2 is YSYEKL in the germline V gene. The CDR3 loop spans 15 amino acids. The CDR3 DNA reads TGCGCCAGCAGCCAATGGGACACGGCTTCCTACGAGCAGTACTTC. It is translated as CASSQWDTASYEQYF.

The chain couples TRBV5-1 to TRBJ2-3; D might be TRBD1 (6 bases). The CDR3 consists of 15 residues. Trimming shortened V by 3 bases and J by 2 bases, and 13 bases separated the two germline ends. Germline CDR1 is SGHRS and CDR2 is YFSETQ. The CDR3 DNA sequence: TGCGCCAGCAGCTCCGACAGGACGTCCACAGATACGCAGTATTTT. It specifies CASSSDRTSTDTQYF.

The chain is built from TRBV5-1 and TRBJ2-5; 7 bases fit TRBD2. V dropped 5 bases and J dropped 3; count of bases not matched to a gene: 4. The CDR3 is 13 amino acids. Germline CDR1 reads SGHRS; CDR2 reads YFSETQ. CDR3 sequence: CASSRGLEETQYF. CDR3 DNA: TGCGCCAGCAGTCGTGGACTAGAAGAGACCCAGTACTTC.

The chain links TRBV11-2 to TRBJ1-1; no definite D call. The germline CDR1 and CDR2 sequences are SGHAT and FQNNGV. V gave up 1 base and J gave up 2 bases, with 17 bases separating them. CDR3 size: 17 residues. The chain's CDR3 is CASSLAFQRGRNTEAFF. The CDR3 nucleotides read TGTGCCAGCAGCTTAGCCTTTCAACGGGGAAGAAACACTGAAGCTTTCTTT.